One sample yielded the 27 T cell receptor beta chains listed below, sequenced in a study of blood T cell repertoires in COVID-19. The repertoire was sequenced with immunoSEQ multiplex PCR; TCRdb's copy has only in-frame clones and lacks some. The data contain hundreds of thousands of clones, approximately 86% of them seen just once; the ten biggest clones take up approximately 0.8%. The sequenced sample was peripheral blood. The receptors come from a young woman with acute or convalescent COVID-19.

This chain connects TRBV14 to TRBJ1-2; D unclear. Trimming took off 0 bases at V and 4 bases at J, with 15 bases between the two ends. CDR1 is SGHDN, CDR2 FVKESK, per germline. The CDR3 is 16 amino acids. The CDR3: CASSQDPVGVLYGYTF. In nucleotides, the CDR3 is TGTGCCAGCAGCCAAGATCCCGTCGGGGTTCTCTATGGCTACACCTTC.

The sample holds many counts of this clone. This chain connects TRBV6-5 to TRBJ1-5, with 8 bases fitting TRBD1. Unmatched junction bases numbered 2, after V lost 4 bases and J lost 0 bases. Germline assignment: CDR1 MNHEY and CDR2 SVGAGI. This CDR3 has 15 residues. In DNA, the CDR3 is TGTGCCAGCAGTTGGGACAGGACTAGCAATCAGCCCCAGCATTTT. Residues: CASSWDRTSNQPQHF.

The chain is built from TRBV6-6 and TRBJ1-2; D uncertain. CDR1 is MNHNY and CDR2 is SVGAGI in the germline V gene (reference sequence). With 2 bases removed from V and 4 bases from J, the gap between germline ends came to 14 bases. The CDR3 sequence is 15 residues long. DNA for the CDR3: TGTGCCAGCAGTTACGGTACACTGCGGGGCTATGGCTACACCTTC. Its protein product is CASSYGTLRGYGYTF.

J is TRBJ1-1 and V is TRBV2; 7 nucleotides match TRBD1. The V gene's germline CDR1 is SNHLY and CDR2 FYNNEI. With 3 bases clipped from V and 0 bases from J, the junction kept 1 base outside the gene matches. CDR3 length equals 14 residues. Written as DNA, the CDR3 is TGTGCCAGCAGTGAGGGACAGTTGAACACTGAAGCTTTCTTT. Protein: CASSEGQLNTEAFF.

This chain links TRBV5-1 with TRBJ2-7, with D perhaps matching TRBD1 (6 bases). V was clipped by 4 bases and J by 2 bases, with 13 bases between them. Germline V gene data show CDR1 as SGHRS and CDR2 as YFSETQ. The CDR3 runs to 14 residues. This CDR3 reads CASSRDKRAYEQYF. CDR3 bases: TGCGCCAGCAGCCGGGACAAGAGGGCCTACGAGCAGTACTTC.

The V call is TRBV19, the J call TRBJ1-1; 9 bases match TRBD1. Per germline, CDR1 LNHDA and CDR2 SQIVND (reference sequence). The junction had 3 bases not matched to a gene; V was cut back by 4 bases and J by 3 bases. The CDR3 is 14 residues long. This CDR3 reads CASSTGQGYTEAFF. In nucleotides, the CDR3 is TGTGCCAGTAGTACTGGACAGGGGTACACTGAAGCTTTCTTT.

This sequence joins TRBV23-1 and TRBJ2-7, with TRBD2 matching over 8 bases. TRBV23-1 is placed among ORFs of uncertain function. There are 16 residues in the CDR3. V dropped 3 bases and J dropped 6; count of bases not matched to a gene: 13. Written as DNA, the CDR3 is TGCGCCAGCAGTCACCCGGGACTAGAGACCTTCTTCGAGCAGTACTTC. It encodes CASSHPGLETFFEQYF.

This chain links TRBV25-1 with TRBJ2-2; D may be TRBD2 (5 bases). The length of the CDR3 is 17 residues. V was trimmed by 4 bases and J by 1 base, leaving 16 bases between them. Per germline, CDR1 MGHDK and CDR2 SYGVNS. This chain's CDR3 is CASSAEGRPENTGELFF. CDR3 DNA sequence: TGTGCCAGCAGTGCCGAGGGAAGACCAGAGAACACCGGGGAGCTGTTTTTT.

This sequence joins TRBV18 and TRBJ1-2; 12 positions agree with TRBD1. Germline-derived CDR1 and CDR2 are KGHSH and LQKENI. This CDR3 comprises 15 residues. V dropped 3 bases and J dropped 6; count of bases not matched to a gene: 5. The CDR3 DNA reads TGTGCCAGCTCACCGGGGACAGGGGGCGTAAATGGCTACACCTTC. Translating it yields CASSPGTGGVNGYTF.

The chain uses TRBV7-2 and TRBJ2-5, with 13 nucleotides matching TRBD2. Germline trimming cut 6 bases from V and 5 bases from J; bases unmatched to any gene: 12. The germline V gene has CDR1 SGHTA and CDR2 FQGNSA. The CDR3 spans 17 residues. CDR3 sequence reads: CASSLGLAGWVRETQYF. CDR3 in DNA: TGTGCCAGCAGTTTGGGACTAGCGGGATGGGTCCGGGAGACCCAGTACTTC.

CDR3 protein: CSVEPWDRGGGYTF. The CDR3 bases are TGCAGCGTGGAACCTTGGGACAGGGGAGGAGGCTACACCTTC. This chain uses TRBV29-1 with TRBJ1-2, with 10 bases fitting TRBD1. The germline V gene encodes CDR1 SQVTM and CDR2 ANQGSEA. The CDR3 spans 14 residues. The trim removed 6 bases at V and 8 bases at J, leaving 12 bases unmatched.

The genes are TRBV19 and TRBJ2-3; D call uncertain. This CDR3 has 14 residues. Trimming removed 3 bases at V and 2 bases at J, with 9 bases between. Germline values: CDR1 LNHDA, CDR2 SQIVND (reference sequence). The chain's CDR3 is CASSIAQDTDTQYF. The CDR3, as DNA: TGTGCCAGTAGTATTGCGCAAGACACAGATACGCAGTATTTT.

The chain joins TRBV5-1 to TRBJ1-1; TRBD1 matches 8 bases. Germline V gene sequence: CDR1 SGHRS, CDR2 YFSETQ. This CDR3 is built from 17 residues. The V segment lost 2 bases and the J segment 4 bases; nucleotides outside the gene matches: 13. The CDR3 here is CASSLGPLPGGGTEAFF. Written as DNA, the CDR3 is TGCGCCAGCAGCTTAGGTCCTTTGCCAGGGGGCGGCACTGAAGCTTTCTTT.

The rearrangement joins TRBV7-2 to TRBJ2-5; 7 positions agree with TRBD2. The CDR3 covers 16 residues. Germline values: CDR1 SGHTA, CDR2 FQGNSA. Trimming took 2 bases from V and 0 from J; bases not matched to a gene: 6. In DNA form, the CDR3 reads TGTGCCAGCAGCTTAAGGGGAGGGGCGTACCAAGAGACCCAGTACTTC. It encodes CASSLRGGAYQETQYF. The whole variable domain, filled in from reference TRBV7-2 and TRBJ2-5, reads GAGVSQSPSNKVTEKGKDVELRCDPISGHTALYWYRQSLGQGLEFLIYFQGNSAPDKSGLPSDRFSAERTGGSVSTLTIQRTQQEDSAVYLCASSLRGGAYQETQYFGPGTRLLVL.

This clone was detected once. The chain links TRBV15 to TRBJ1-4; the D is unclear. Trimming cost V 6 bases and J 5 bases, with 7 bases left between them. The CDR3 totals 12 residues. CDR1 and CDR2 (germline): LNHNV, YYDKDF (reference sequence). DNA for the CDR3: TGTGCCACCAGTCGTCTCAATGAAAAACTGTTTTTT. Translation gives CATSRLNEKLFF.

The gene calls are TRBV14 and TRBJ1-5; D uncertain. With 4 bases removed from V and 6 bases from J, the gap between germline ends came to 7 bases. Per germline, CDR1 SGHDN and CDR2 FVKESK. CDR3 length: 12 amino acids. The CDR3 coding sequence is TGTGCCAGCAGCCTCGGGGTTCAGCCCCAGCATTTT. Protein product: CASSLGVQPQHF.

The V call is TRBV6-5, the J call TRBJ2-2; D might be TRBD1 (6 bases). Germline values: CDR1 MNHEY, CDR2 SVGAGI. The V end lost 7 bases, the J end lost 6 bases, and 9 bases lay between the germline ends. This CDR3 comprises 12 residues. Here the CDR3 reads CASNQGPGELFF. For the CDR3, the DNA is TGTGCCAGCAACCAGGGGCCCGGGGAGCTGTTTTTT.

The rearrangement uses TRBV19 and TRBJ2-3, with TRBD1 matching 7 bases. The length of the CDR3 is 14 residues. Germline CDR1 is LNHDA and CDR2 is SQIVND (reference sequence). The junction had 5 bases not matched to a gene; V was cut back by 6 bases and J by 2 bases. CDR3 in DNA: TGTGCCAGTAGGACAGGGCACCTCACAGATACGCAGTATTTT. Amino acid sequence: CASRTGHLTDTQYF.

CDR3 in amino acids: CASSFRLSGRFSKNIQYF. CDR3 nucleotide sequence: TGTGCCAGCAGCTTCCGTCTTAGCGGGAGGTTTTCCAAAAACATTCAGTACTTC. This chain joins TRBV7-2 and TRBJ2-4; 10 nucleotides match TRBD2. Trimming took 3 bases from V and 2 from J; bases not matched to a gene: 10. This CDR3 is 18 amino acids long. CDR1 and CDR2 from the germline V gene are SGHTA and FQGNSA.

The V and J genes are TRBV4-3 and TRBJ2-7; no clear D. This CDR3 is 15 amino acids long. The V gene's germline CDR1 is LGHNA and CDR2 YSLEER. V was clipped by 3 bases and J by 6 bases, with 18 bases between them. This CDR3 reads CASSQNSATLGEQYF. The CDR3 DNA follows: TGCGCCAGCAGCCAGAATTCCGCTACCCTAGGCGAGCAGTACTTC.

The chain has TRBV12-3 or TRBV12-4 and TRBJ2-1, with 10 bases lining up with TRBD2. The CDR3 consists of 13 residues. J gave up 10 bases and V 7 bases, and 7 bases lay outside the gene matches. CDR3 coding DNA: TGTGCCAGCAACCTAGCGGGAGCCGTCGAGCAGTTCTTC. It is translated as CASNLAGAVEQFF.

This clone was observed once. V and J are TRBV21-1 and TRBJ2-7; TRBD2, the table's D call, was not compared with the DNA. TRBV21-1 is a pseudogene locus. CDR3 length equals 16 residues. CDR3 DNA: TGTGCCAGCAGTCGACGTCGGGGGGAGACCCACTACGAGCAGTACTTC. Its protein product is CASSRRRGETHYEQYF.

The chain uses TRBV5-6 and TRBJ1-1; D is unclear. V lost 2 bases, J lost 4 bases, and 15 bases lay in between. The germline gives CDR1 SGHDT, CDR2 YYEEEE. The length of the CDR3 is 15 residues. The CDR3 bases are TGTGCCAGCAGCTTCCTAACACCGGCGGGCACTGAAGCTTTCTTT. The encoded protein is CASSFLTPAGTEAFF.

This chain joins TRBV6-5 and TRBJ2-7, with 8 bases aligning to TRBD1. From germline, CDR1 is MNHEY and CDR2 SVGAGI. This CDR3 region has 15 residues. Germline trimming cut 6 bases from V and 5 bases from J; bases unmatched to any gene: 12. The CDR3 coding sequence is TGTGCCAGCAGCTGGGACAGGCAACTTAGGAACGAGCAGTACTTC. Its protein is CASSWDRQLRNEQYF.

The table lists this clone with a few counts. Other DNA variants within this sample encode the same CDR3. The chain joins TRBV5-6 to TRBJ2-3, with D unclear. V was clipped by 3 bases and J by 0 bases, with 5 bases between them. The CDR3 runs to 13 residues. CDR1 and CDR2 (germline): SGHDT, YYEEEE. The CDR3 sequence: CASSSPSTDTQYF. CDR3 nucleotides: TGTGCCAGCAGCTCCCCAAGCACAGATACGCAGTATTTT.

The chain carries TRBV7-2 and TRBJ2-1, with TRBD2 identical over 14 bases. The germline gives CDR1 SGHTA, CDR2 FQGNSA. The CDR3 runs 17 residues. Losses at the gene ends were 6 bases for V and 7 bases for J; bases not matched to a gene: 11. The CDR3 DNA is TGTGCCAGCAGTTTTAAATCCGGGACTAGCGGGAGAAATGAGCAGTTCTTC. Its translation is CASSFKSGTSGRNEQFF.

The chain is built from TRBV7-2 and TRBJ2-2, with 11 positions matching TRBD2. There are 17 residues in the CDR3. Germline assignment: CDR1 SGHTA and CDR2 FQGNSA. V lost 1 base, J lost 1 base, and 2 bases stayed unmatched. CDR3 amino acids: CASSLVGTSGNTGELFF. CDR3 DNA: TGTGCCAGCAGCTTAGTCGGGACTAGCGGGAACACCGGGGAGCTGTTTTTT.